Listed here is a single T cell receptor (beta chain). Generated by immunoSEQ multiplex PCR, the TCRdb table keeps only in-frame clones and is missing some. This table has some 120,000 clones, around 86% appearing once. This entry is derived from a study of blood T cell repertoires in COVID-19. Study overall: Sample material is recorded as cDNA or gDNA derived from T cells, B-cell-depleted T cells, or PBMCs.

The CDR3 extends over 15 amino acids. Germline V gives CDR1 SGHRS, CDR2 YFSETQ. With 4 bases clipped from V and 2 bases from J, the junction kept 7 bases outside the gene matches. The sequence was collected from a man under 40 who had recovered from COVID-19. The V call is TRBV5-1, the J call TRBJ2-5, with 8 bases aligning to TRBD2. Source material: PBMCs or T cells enriched from blood (not recorded which). CDR3 nucleotide sequence: TGCGCCAGCAGCCCAGCGGGAGACCTTCAAGAGACCCAGTACTTC. This sequence encodes CASSPAGDLQETQYF.